This T cell receptor beta chain was captured in a study of cytomegalovirus exposure and HLA in healthy donors. Across the study: Out of 398 genotyped donors, approximately 84% belonged to the Caucasian-associated ancestry cluster. Study results and limitations: Common viral pathogens were later found to be apparently linked to several of the most significant clusters. In an earlier analysis, most TCR beta V segments were productive about 87% or about 30% of the time. Beyond CMV serostatus, there was no information to go on about immune exposure.

Trimming pared 6 bases from V and 2 bases from J, leaving 4 bases between. The V gene's germline CDR1 is MNHNS and CDR2 SASEGT. The CDR3 is 11 residues long. The PCR was carried out with 60 Vbeta primers and 13 Jbeta primers. The table came from immunoSEQ multiplex PCR; TCRdb's copy has only in-frame clones and leaves some out. The sample consists of some 130,000 clones, around 77% of them appearing once. Concerning this clone: Its antigen is as yet unknown.

The sequenced sample was PBMCs. The sequence was obtained from a man younger than 40 in good health and CMV-seronegative. J is TRBJ1-1 and V is TRBV6-1; D not certain. As DNA, the CDR3 is TGTGCCAGCAGACAAAACACTGAAGCTTTCTTT. This translates into CASRQNTEAFF.